This TCR beta chain was found in a study of T cell repertoires and HLA-DP antigens. Study background: One alloantigen had around nine groove amino acid differences from self, the other one. General study points: Against one allele, clones undetected before culture averaged around 40%; against the other, around 50%.

Negative selection yielded untouched CD4+ T cells of average about 98% purity. The data were produced by immunoSEQ multiplex PCR, yet TCRdb's version contains in-frame clones alone and is incomplete. The sample lists around 70,000 clones, just under 80% occurring once. Germline values: CDR1 SGHRS, CDR2 YFSETQ. This CDR3 is built from 16 residues. V was clipped by 0 bases and J by 2 bases; unmatched bases: 4. Comment on this clone: Its antigen remains unidentified.

This chain joins TRBV5-1 and TRBJ2-3; 9 positions agree with TRBD2. The sample comprised CD4+ T cells from PBMCs. The TCR was taken from a man aged 60 to 75 in good health and CMV-seronegative. As DNA, the CDR3 is TGCGCCAGCAGCTTGGCGCGGGGGGGAAACACAGATACGCAGTATTTT. As protein: CASSLARGGNTDTQYF.